Given below is one TCR beta chain in context. Its cognate antigen has yet to be identified. Base quality data are lacking; no much larger clone is found one base away. This specimen comes from a study of blood T cell repertoires in COVID-19 (dated by TCRdb to 2019 to 2021). Turning to the overall study: Samples covering the acute and convalescent phases of COVID-19 were provided by collaborators in the United States, Italy and Spain. The repertoires were released in a freely available public database meant as a resource for research on the immune response to SARS-CoV-2. Nearly every sample came with metadata listing a de-identified subject ID, COVID-19 status, age in years and sex. Deeply sampled blood TCRbeta repertoires from subjects exposed to, actively infected with, or recovered from COVID-19 were included in the dataset. The material from the prospective study consisted of cDNA or gDNA derived from T cells, B-cell-depleted T cells, or PBMCs. Where HLA class I and class II types were available, the types were taken from metadata supplied by the sample provider, not from assay-based typing. The samples were drawn from the first 160 participants of the ongoing ImmuneRACE study and from under 1,500 subjects provided by 6 global collaborators. What the research found in general, with its limitations: How much clinical and demographic metadata was included differed by source and by participant, and the metadata was provided uncurated.

Participants in the prospective study were enrolled through a virtual design, were aged roughly 18 to 90 years, and lived in roughly 25 United States geographic areas. To assign participants to cohorts, the prospective study relied on clinical history that participants themselves reported in a screening survey and a study questionnaire. ImmuneRACE Cohort 3 recovered participants were defined by two consecutive negative NP/OP PCR tests, healthcare professional clearance, or symptom resolution. In the prospective study, whole blood, serum and a nasopharyngeal or oropharyngeal swab were collected from each participant by mobile phlebotomists. Prospective study participants could optionally give additional blood draws and questionnaires over a roughly 2-month period. Blood samples from the prospective study were shipped frozen or at room temperature prior to DNA extraction. TCRbeta CDR3 regions were amplified from genomic DNA by means of the immunoSEQ Assay, a bias-controlled multiplex PCR. The original methods were these. The number of nucleated cells in each sample was estimated from the amplification of reference gene primers within the assay. Sequence reads were collapsed and filtered to measure the absolute abundance of every unique TCRbeta CDR3 rearrangement. For each sample, productive Simpson clonality was calculated as the square root of Simpson's diversity index across productive rearrangements. TCRdb's version of the immuneACCESS table is confined to in-frame rearrangements and falls short of the full clone set. An unresolved V gene accounts for under half of the shortfall where checked; the remainder is of unknown origin. The DNA gave D and trimming, while V, J and clone size come from that table. The sample includes around 480,000 clones, with approximately 90% observed a single time. The ten largest account for roughly 0.7% of the sample.

This sequence originates from a young woman who had recovered from COVID-19. The sequenced sample consisted of PBMCs or T cells enriched from blood (not recorded which).

The nucleotides read TGTGCCAGCAGCTTAGAGCTGGGGAGCTCCTACGAGCAGTACTTC. This yields the protein CASSLELGSSYEQYF. The rearranged segments are TRBV7-6 and TRBJ2-7; TRBD2 is a weak D gene call, 5 bases matching. V loses 1 base, J loses 0 bases, and the germline ends lie 10 bases apart. The germline V gene provides CDR1 SGHVS and CDR2 FNYEAQ. Counted from cysteine to phenylalanine, this CDR3 has 15 amino acids. The retained sequence is limited to the CDR3, 45 bases, with the frame set at the first base.